The next 29 T cell receptor beta chains were all read from a single sample in a study of blood T cell repertoires in COVID-19. Only in-frame clones appear in the TCRdb table, and some are missing; sequencing was by immunoSEQ multiplex PCR. The table records around 250,000 clones, just over 85% of them present only once. The specimen sequenced was PBMCs or T cells enriched from blood (not recorded which). These receptors were collected from a man aged 18 to 30 who had recovered from COVID-19.

The chain combines TRBV28 with TRBJ1-3; D is uncertain. V was cut by 4 bases and J by 2 bases, with 3 bases left in between. The germline CDR1 and CDR2 sequences are MDHEN and SYDVKM. The CDR3 extends over 12 amino acids. The DNA for the CDR3 is TGTGCCAGCAGTTCCGCTGGAAACACCATATATTTT. Amino acids: CASSSAGNTIYF.

The rearrangement links TRBV5-1 to TRBJ2-7, with unresolved D. There are 14 residues in the CDR3. Germline CDR1 reads SGHRS; CDR2 reads YFSETQ. Trimming cost V 3 bases and J 3 bases, with 13 bases left between them. The chain's CDR3 is CASSSLGSIYEQYF. The CDR3 nucleotides read TGCGCCAGCAGCTCGCTGGGCAGCATCTACGAGCAGTACTTC.

This rearrangement joins TRBV5-6 to TRBJ2-1, with 8 bases fitting TRBD2. V trimming: 1 base; J trimming: 4 bases; junction bases outside the gene matches: 4. CDR1 SGHDT and CDR2 YYEEEE come from the germline V gene. The CDR3 extends over 15 amino acids. CDR3 in DNA: TGTGCCAGCAGCTTGAGAACTAGCGGATACAATGAGCAGTTCTTC. It encodes CASSLRTSGYNEQFF.

This rearrangement joins TRBV27 to TRBJ2-2; the D gene is possibly TRBD2 (6 bases). Germline CDR1 reads MNHEY; CDR2 reads SMNVEV (reference sequence). This CDR3 has 15 residues. Trimming shortened V by 8 bases and J by 1 base, and 14 bases separated the two germline ends. CDR3 sequence (DNA): TGTGCCAGCCGAACCGGGACTGTGAACACCGGGGAGCTGTTTTTT. Its protein is CASRTGTVNTGELFF.

V gene TRBV15 combines with J gene TRBJ2-1, with 7 bases identical to TRBD2. The CDR3 sequence is 17 residues long. With 0 bases clipped from V and 6 bases from J, the junction kept 11 bases outside the gene matches. Germline CDR1 and CDR2: LNHNV and YYDKDF (reference sequence). The CDR3 loop is CATSRDVSGIVPNEQFF. In DNA form, the CDR3 reads TGTGCCACCAGCAGAGATGTCAGCGGGATCGTCCCCAATGAGCAGTTCTTC.

The chain's CDR3 is CASRSYVANTEAFF. The CDR3 DNA is TGTGCCAGCAGGAGTTACGTAGCGAACACTGAAGCTTTCTTT. V is TRBV27 and J is TRBJ1-1; no firm D call. The CDR3 is made up of 14 amino acids. Trimming pared 6 bases from V and 1 base from J, leaving 12 bases between. Germline-derived CDR1 and CDR2 are MNHEY and SMNVEV (reference sequence).

The chain carries TRBV5-1 and TRBJ1-5, with D perhaps matching TRBD1 (6 bases). The CDR3 loop spans 17 amino acids. The germline CDR1 and CDR2 sequences are SGHRS and YFSETQ. V shed 4 bases and J shed 2 bases, with 19 bases lying between them. The DNA for the CDR3 is TGCGCCAGCAGCCCCGGACAGTCTTTTGGAGGCAATCAGCCCCAGCATTTT. The encoded protein is CASSPGQSFGGNQPQHF.

The V gene is TRBV14, the J gene TRBJ1-4, with D unclear. This CDR3 has 16 amino acids. Germline V gives CDR1 SGHDN, CDR2 FVKESK. Between the trimmed V and J ends, which lost 1 base and 4 bases, there was a span of 13 bases. The CDR3 coding sequence is TGTGCCAGCAGCCAAGGCCGGGATACAAGTAATGAAAAACTGTTTTTT. It yields the protein CASSQGRDTSNEKLFF.

The chain employs TRBV28 and TRBJ1-5; 7 nucleotides line up with TRBD1. In germline, CDR1 is MDHEN, CDR2 SYDVKM. Losses at the gene ends were 6 bases for V and 4 bases for J; bases not matched to a gene: 15. CDR3 length equals 17 residues. CDR3 region: CASRRRPSGGRNQPQHF. The DNA of the CDR3 is TGTGCCAGCAGACGCAGGCCCTCAGGGGGAAGAAATCAGCCCCAGCATTTT.

J is TRBJ2-1 and V is TRBV28, with 13 bases identical to TRBD2. This CDR3 has 18 residues. Germline V gene data show CDR1 as MDHEN and CDR2 as SYDVKM. With V trimmed by 5 bases and J by 8 bases, 15 bases remained unmatched. The CDR3 nucleotides are TGTGCCAGCAGTCCCACGACTAGCGGGAGGTCGTCTGTGCATGAGCAGTTCTTC. Translating gives CASSPTTSGRSSVHEQFF.

The V gene is TRBV5-1, the J gene TRBJ1-3, with 10 bases identical to TRBD1. The junction had 5 bases not matched to a gene; V was cut back by 4 bases and J by 4 bases. There are 15 residues in the CDR3. Germline V CDR1 and CDR2: SGHRS, YFSETQ. The CDR3, as DNA: TGCGCCAGCAGCGTGGACAGGGGGGGAGGAAACACCATATATTTT. It encodes CASSVDRGGGNTIYF.

V and J are TRBV2 and TRBJ2-3, with 11 bases that match TRBD2. Germline V gives CDR1 SNHLY, CDR2 FYNNEI. This CDR3 has 16 amino acids. V gave up 7 bases and J gave up 2 bases; unmatched junction bases: 8. CDR3 loop: CASIRTSGGVTDTQYF. For the CDR3, the DNA is TGTGCCAGCATCCGAACTAGCGGGGGAGTCACAGATACGCAGTATTTT.

J is TRBJ1-1 and V is TRBV9, with 7 bases identical to TRBD1. Germline CDR1 reads SGDLS; CDR2 reads YYNGEE. The CDR3 runs 13 residues. The V segment lost 0 bases and the J segment 4 bases; nucleotides outside the gene matches: 0. CDR3 sequence reads: CASSVGTGTEAFF. The DNA of the CDR3 is TGTGCCAGCAGCGTAGGGACAGGCACTGAAGCTTTCTTT.

The chain combines TRBV19 with TRBJ1-1; D remains unclear. CDR3 length equals 12 residues. Germline V gene lookup returns CDR1 LNHDA and CDR2 SQIVND (reference sequence). V dropped 7 bases and J dropped 5 bases, with 11 bases sitting between them. The CDR3 here is CASTEGLTEAFF. Here the CDR3 DNA reads TGTGCCAGTACGGAGGGCTTGACTGAAGCTTTCTTT.

The CDR3 protein is CATSDSRTDPLTEAFF. CDR3 coding DNA: TGTGCCACCAGTGACTCCAGGACAGATCCTCTCACTGAAGCTTTCTTT. The chain couples TRBV24-1 to TRBJ1-1; maybe TRBD1 (6 bases). The V end was cut by 4 bases, the J end by 4 bases, with 18 bases between. There are 16 residues in the CDR3. In germline, CDR1 is KGHDR, CDR2 SFDVKD.

CDR3 in amino acids: CASSLASETYEQYF. The CDR3 DNA reads TGTGCCAGCAGCTTAGCTAGCGAAACCTACGAGCAGTACTTC. This chain joins TRBV7-2 and TRBJ2-7; TRBD2 is a possible D gene (5 bases). The ends were cut back, 0 bases at V and 2 bases at J, with 8 bases in the middle. Looked up from germline, CDR1 is SGHTA and CDR2 is FQGNSA. The CDR3 has 14 amino acids.

This clone was seen a handful of times. The rearrangement joins TRBV6-5 to TRBJ2-7; 10 nucleotides match TRBD2. This CDR3 has 15 residues. The junction had 7 bases not matched to a gene; V was cut back by 6 bases and J by 2 bases. Germline lookup yields CDR1 MNHEY and CDR2 SVGAGI. CDR3 sequence reads: CASRPAGTSAYEQYF. In DNA form, the CDR3 reads TGTGCCAGCAGGCCGGCCGGGACTAGCGCCTACGAGCAGTACTTC.

This clone was counted only a few times. V is TRBV7-9 and J is TRBJ1-2; maybe TRBD1 (6 bases). CDR1 SEHNR and CDR2 FQNEAQ come from the germline V gene (reference sequence). The CDR3 extends over 14 amino acids. With 3 bases removed from V and 2 bases from J, the gap between germline ends came to 10 bases. The CDR3 DNA sequence: TGTGCCAGCAGCTTGGCTACAGGGAACTATGGCTACACCTTC. It codes for CASSLATGNYGYTF. Complete variable domain (other parts from reference TRBV7-9 and TRBJ1-2): DTGVSQNPRHKITKRGQNVTFRCDPISEHNRLYWYRQTLGQGPEFLTYFQNEAQLEKSRLLSDRFSAERPKGSFSTLEIQRTEQGDSAMYLCASSLATGNYGYTFGSGTRLTVV.

V usage is TRBV4-2 and J usage is TRBJ2-1, with D possibly being TRBD2 (5 bases). With 0 bases removed from V and 5 bases from J, the gap between germline ends came to 14 bases. The length of the CDR3 is 16 residues. Looked up from germline, CDR1 is LGHNA and CDR2 is YNFKEQ. The CDR3 spells CASSQDLASTNNEQFF. The CDR3 DNA reads TGTGCCAGCAGCCAAGATCTGGCTAGCACTAACAATGAGCAGTTCTTC.

This sequence joins TRBV18 and TRBJ1-2; D is possibly TRBD1 (6 bases). The CDR3 loop spans 14 amino acids. From germline, CDR1 is KGHSH and CDR2 LQKENI. The V end lost 10 bases, the J end lost 4 bases, and 19 bases lay between the germline ends. CDR3 amino acids: CATSESGEGYGYTF. The CDR3 DNA follows: TGTGCCACCTCCGAGTCAGGGGAGGGCTATGGCTACACCTTC.

This clone came up a few times. J is TRBJ2-2 and V is TRBV6-1; D remains ambiguous. V gave up 2 bases and J gave up 2 bases, with 12 bases separating them. Per germline, CDR1 MNHNS and CDR2 SASEGT. This CDR3 region has 16 residues. CDR3 sequence: CASSEPGRGNTGELFF. CDR3 DNA sequence: TGTGCCAGCAGTGAACCTGGTCGCGGCAACACCGGGGAGCTGTTTTTT.

The chain couples TRBV7-6 to TRBJ2-3; TRBD1 might be the D (5 bases). The CDR3 contains 15 residues. The germline V gene has CDR1 SGHVS and CDR2 FNYEAQ. V lost 5 bases to trimming and J lost 1 base, with 13 bases between them. The CDR3 bases are TGTGCCAGCAGCCGATCAATAGGGGGCACAGATACGCAGTATTTT. As protein: CASSRSIGGTDTQYF.

This clone has a single count. CDR3 nucleotides: TGTGCCTGGACCGACGTTGGAGGGGAAAAACTGTTTTTT. It encodes CAWTDVGGEKLFF. The chain links TRBV30 to TRBJ1-4; D gene ambiguous. The germline V and J ends were trimmed by 4 bases and 8 bases, with 14 bases remaining between them. CDR1 is GTSNPN and CDR2 is SVGIG in the germline V gene (reference sequence). This CDR3 is built from 13 residues.

J is TRBJ1-2 and V is TRBV30; perhaps TRBD1 as D (6 bases). The CDR3 covers 12 residues. Trimming removed 2 bases at V and 5 bases at J, with 9 bases between. The germline V gene has CDR1 GTSNPN and CDR2 SVGIG (reference sequence). The CDR3 bases are TGTGCCTGGAGTAAGGGGGGGTATGGCTACACCTTC. Amino acids: CAWSKGGYGYTF.

The chain couples TRBV10-1 to TRBJ2-7; TRBD1 matches at 12 bases. CDR1 is WNHNN and CDR2 is SYGVQD in the germline V gene (reference sequence). The CDR3 loop spans 20 amino acids. Unmatched junction bases numbered 19, after V lost 5 bases and J lost 2 bases. The CDR3 loop reads CASSKGLPGTGGAGAYEQYF. DNA for the CDR3: TGCGCCAGCAGTAAGGGCCTCCCCGGGACAGGGGGCGCGGGCGCCTACGAGCAGTACTTC.

The chain recombines TRBV11-2 with TRBJ2-5; 7 bases map to TRBD1. Germline assignment: CDR1 SGHAT and CDR2 FQNNGV. The CDR3 totals 14 residues. Trimming cost V 5 bases and J 3 bases; bases outside gene matches: 6. The CDR3 spells CASSPGQEEETQYF. The CDR3 DNA reads as TGTGCCAGCAGCCCCGGACAGGAAGAAGAGACCCAGTACTTC. Variable domain in full (rest from reference TRBV11-2 and TRBJ2-5): EAGVAQSPRYKIIEKRQSVAFWCNPISGHATLYWYQQILGQGPKLLIQFQNNGVVDDSQLPKDRFSAERLKGVDSTLKIQPAKLEDSAVYLCASSPGQEEETQYFGPGTRLLVL.

In its sample, this clone was seen a few times. The V and J genes are TRBV10-3 and TRBJ1-2; D is ambiguous. Germline CDR1 ENHRY, CDR2 SYGVKD. V gave up 0 bases and J gave up 5 bases, with 7 bases separating them. The CDR3 totals 13 residues. This CDR3 is CAISESREYGYTF. CDR3 DNA sequence: TGTGCCATCAGTGAGTCGAGGGAGTATGGCTACACCTTC.

This chain joins TRBV7-3 and TRBJ2-7; TRBD2 matches at 8 bases. The length of the CDR3 is 16 residues. V gave up 5 bases and J gave up 5 bases; unmatched junction bases: 14. Germline V gives CDR1 SGHTA, CDR2 FQGTGA. DNA of the CDR3: TGTGCCAGCAGCACTGGGGACTTCCCCGGGAGGGACGAGCAGTACTTC. It codes for CASSTGDFPGRDEQYF.

The rearrangement uses TRBV5-1 and TRBJ2-7; maybe TRBD1 (6 bases). There are 14 residues in the CDR3. Germline CDR1 reads SGHRS; CDR2 reads YFSETQ. Trimming took off 2 bases at V and 7 bases at J, with 16 bases between the two ends. In DNA, the CDR3 is TGCGCCAGCAGCTTAGGAACAGGGAATTTGGAGCAGTACTTC. Translated: CASSLGTGNLEQYF.